This paragraph reports one T cell receptor beta chain. Antigen unknown. This sample stems from a study of response to subunit inactivated influenza vaccine. Overall study results and limits: With each seasonal influenza vaccination, the authors suggested, few new T cells are recruited.

TCRdb fed the RT-PCR reads into MiXCR, producing one record per CDR3 protein. The sample contains a few hundred thousand distinct CDR3 sequences, roughly a fifth of which appear only once. Trimming left V 5 bases short and J 9 bases short, with 20 bases between. The CDR3 runs to 14 residues. Germline loops: CDR1 SGHVS, CDR2 FQNEAQ. The TCR originated in a man aged 45 to 75 who received an inactivated influenza vaccine. The source material was PBMCs from blood, sampled approximately 20 months after vaccination. The V gene is TRBV7-8, the J gene TRBJ2-7; TRBD1 is a possible D gene (5 bases). The CDR3 loop reads CASSPSMAGWAQYF. The CDR3 DNA is TGTGCCAGCAGCCCATCCATGGCAGGGTGGGCGCAGTACTTC. Complete variable domain (other parts from reference TRBV7-8 and TRBJ2-7): GAGVSQSPRYKVAKRGQDVALRCDPISGHVSLFWYQQALGQGPEFLTYFQNEAQLDKSGLPSDRFFAERPEGSVSTLKIQRTQQEDSAVYLCASSPSMAGWAQYFGPGTRLTVT.